This is a list of T cell receptor beta chains from one sample in a study of T-cell memory formation after mild COVID-19. TCRdb reprocessed the 5' RACE reads with MiXCR, giving one entry per CDR3 protein. This table has 470,000 or so distinct CDR3 sequences, 18% appearing once. Sequenced sample: PBMCs or a T cell subset sorted from them (not recorded which). The source is an adult woman who had mild COVID-19 (a few samples of this study predate the infection). Cell type and time point are not known. The CDR3 runs from the conserved cysteine through the conserved F or W. The D gene is left open where the match is weak. Clone size, where shown, is once, few, many, or a class for clones that have expanded.

>-|TRBV20-1|TRBJ2-7|-
TGCAGTGCTAGAGGAGGGAGCTCCTACGAGCAGTACTTC
CSARGGSSYEQYF
>-|TRBV9|TRBJ2-7|-
TGTGCCAGCAGCCACACAGGGTTCGAGCAGTACTTC
CASSHTGFEQYF
>-|TRBV5-1|TRBJ1-1|-
TGCGCCAGCAGCTTGATAGGTAGGACGCGCTGGACTGAAGCTTTCTTT
CASSLIGRTRWTEAFF
>few|TRBV20-1|TRBJ1-1|-
TGCAGTGCACGGACACCCGGGTGGACTGAAGCTTTCTTT
CSARTPGWTEAFF
>few|TRBV5-1|TRBJ2-1|-
TGCGCCAGCAGCTTGGACGGGAGTCTAAATGAGCAGTTCTTC
CASSLDGSLNEQFF
>few|TRBV4-1|TRBJ2-7|-
TGCGCCAGCAGCCAGCCGAGCCCAGGGTTCGAGCAGTACTTC
CASSQPSPGFEQYF
>few|TRBV29-1|TRBJ1-1|TRBD1
TGCAGCGTTAGGGGAAGACAGGGTGGGACTGAAGCTTTCTTT
CSVRGRQGGTEAFF
>few|TRBV5-6|TRBJ2-5|-
TGTGCCAGCAGCCCGGACCTAACGCCCGTTCAAGAGACCCAGTACTTC
CASSPDLTPVQETQYF
>-|TRBV4-3|TRBJ2-1|-
TGCGACAGCAGCCAAGATCTCGACAGACCATACAATGAGCAGTTCTTC
CDSSQDLDRPYNEQFF
>-|TRBV7-9|TRBJ2-1|TRBD2
TGTGCCAGCAGCCCGGGGACTAGCGGGGGTAGCTCCTACAATGAGCAGTTCTTC
CASSPGTSGGSSYNEQFF
>-|TRBV24-1|TRBJ2-1|-
TGTGCCACCAGTGAAGGGGCCTACAATGAGCAGTTCTTC
CATSEGAYNEQFF
>few|TRBV5-6|TRBJ2-7|TRBD1
TGTGCCAGCAGCTTGGGGGACAGCTTCACGAACGAGCAGTACTTC
CASSLGDSFTNEQYF
>many|TRBV6-5|TRBJ2-2|-
TGTGCCAGCAGTTACGCGGCCGGGGAGCTGTTTTTT
CASSYAAGELFF
>-|TRBV18|TRBJ2-1|-
TGTGCCAGCTCACCTAGCAGGAACTACAATGAGCAGTTCTTC
CASSPSRNYNEQFF
>-|TRBV9|TRBJ2-2|-
TGTGCCAGCAGCGTTGCGGGCGCTGGGTCCGGGGAGCTGTTTTTT
CASSVAGAGSGELFF
>-|TRBV4-3|TRBJ2-7|TRBD2
TGCGCCAGCAGCCAAGAAGGGGGACTAGGTTACTCCTACGAGCAGTACTTC
CASSQEGGLGYSYEQYF
>few|TRBV12-3/TRBV12-4|TRBJ2-7|-
TGTGCCAGCAGTTTGCAGCTCCCAGGAACCTACGAGCAGTACTTC
CASSLQLPGTYEQYF
>few|TRBV20-1|TRBJ1-5|-
TGCAGTGCCCTCAGGCGGGACAGCAATCAGCCCCAGCATTTT
CSALRRDSNQPQHF
>-|TRBV27|TRBJ2-7|TRBD2
TGTGCCAGCAGCCTCGGGACTAATCTAGGCGAGCAGTACTTC
CASSLGTNLGEQYF
>few|TRBV20-1|TRBJ2-1|TRBD2
TGCAGTGCGTGTCGGGGGGCCTACAATGAGCAGTTCTTC
CSACRGAYNEQFF
>-|TRBV27|TRBJ1-2|-
TGTGCCAGCAGCAGACTTACAGGGACTACCTATGGCTACACCTTC
CASSRLTGTTYGYTF
>few|TRBV5-1|TRBJ1-1|-
TGCGCCAGCAGCTTGGTCCCGGGGGCGACTTACACTGAAGCTTTCTTT
CASSLVPGATYTEAFF
>-|TRBV30|TRBJ1-2|TRBD1
TGTGCCTGGACCCCGGACAGGGGCCATGGCTACACCTTC
CAWTPDRGHGYTF
>few|TRBV2|TRBJ2-7|-
TGTGCCAGCAGTAGCGGGACAGGCGCTTGGGAGCAGTACTTC
CASSSGTGAWEQYF
>few|TRBV4-1|TRBJ1-5|-
TGCGCCAGCAGCCCCCGGGAGGTTCGGTCCAATCAGCCCCAGCATTTT
CASSPREVRSNQPQHF
>-|TRBV20-1|TRBJ2-5|TRBD2
TGCAGTGCTAGAGATAGCGGGAGGCCCCAAGAGACCCAGTACTTC
CSARDSGRPQETQYF
>-|TRBV11-2|TRBJ2-7|TRBD2
TGTGCCAGCAGCTCCCCAATAGCGGGAGGTCATTACGAGCAGTACTTC
CASSSPIAGGHYEQYF
>-|TRBV6-5|TRBJ2-2|TRBD1
TGTGCCAGCAGTTGGGACAGACCCACCTGGGAGCTGTTTTTT
CASSWDRPTWELFF
>-|TRBV2|TRBJ2-7|TRBD1
TGTGCCAGCAGTGTCGGGACAGGGAACTACGAGCAGTACTTC
CASSVGTGNYEQYF
>-|TRBV4-1|TRBJ2-7|-
TGCGCCAGCAGCCTCTCCGGGACGGTCTCCTACGAGCAGTACTTC
CASSLSGTVSYEQYF
>few|TRBV3-1|TRBJ1-1|-
TGTGCCAGCAGCCAAGATCGGAGGGCTTTGAACACTGAAGCTTTCTTT
CASSQDRRALNTEAFF
>many|TRBV11-1|TRBJ1-1|-
TGTGCCAGCAGCCCGGAAATGAACACTGAAGCTTTCTTT
CASSPEMNTEAFF
>-|TRBV19|TRBJ1-4|TRBD1
TGTGCCAGTAGTTTAGGGGGCCACAGTGAAAAACTGTTTTTT
CASSLGGHSEKLFF
>-|TRBV24-1|TRBJ2-3|-
TGTGCCACCAGTCTAACCGGAGGGGGGGCAACAAATACGCAGTATTTT
CATSLTGGGATNTQYF
>-|TRBV5-6|TRBJ1-1|-
TGTGCCAGCAGCCGGAAGCCGGCGTTGAACACTGAAGCTTTCTTT
CASSRKPALNTEAFF
>-|TRBV24-1|TRBJ2-7|TRBD2
TGTGCCACCAGTGACCACCCGGGGGGCGAGCAGTACTTC
CATSDHPGGEQYF
>-|TRBV19|TRBJ2-2|-
TGTGCCAGTACGGCTGCCACCGGGGAGCTGTTTTTT
CASTAATGELFF
>few|TRBV7-2|TRBJ1-2|-
TGTGCCAGCAGCACCTCGGACAGCCTCTATGGCTACACCTTC
CASSTSDSLYGYTF
>-|TRBV20-1|TRBJ2-2|-
TGCAGTGCTAGATCGTACACCACCGGGGAGCTGTTTTTT
CSARSYTTGELFF
>few|TRBV7-9|TRBJ2-3|-
TGTGCCAGCAGCTTAAGGACCAGCCTCACAGATACGCAGTATTTT
CASSLRTSLTDTQYF
>-|TRBV15|TRBJ2-3|TRBD2
TGTGCCACCAGCTCGCGGGGGTTGACAGATACGCAGTATTTT
CATSSRGLTDTQYF
>few|TRBV7-3|TRBJ2-3|-
TGTGCCAGCAGCTTGGTAGGGACAATCACAGATACGCAGTATTTT
CASSLVGTITDTQYF
>-|TRBV2|TRBJ1-2|TRBD1
TGTGCCAGCAGTGAATCGGGACAGGGGTTCTTATACGGCTACACCTTC
CASSESGQGFLYGYTF
>-|TRBV20-1|TRBJ1-5|-
TGCAGTGCCAGGACGGGATATAGCAATCAGCCCCAGCATTTT
CSARTGYSNQPQHF
>-|TRBV12-3/TRBV12-4|TRBJ2-7|-
TGTGCCAGCAGTCGGAACGACAGCCCGTCCCGGGGAGAGCAGTACTTC
CASSRNDSPSRGEQYF
>few|TRBV30|TRBJ2-1|-
TGTGCCTGGAGAGCCGGCCCCTTACAGTGGCATGAGCAGTTCTTC
CAWRAGPLQWHEQFF
>-|TRBV30|TRBJ2-7|-
TGTGCCTGGAGTCTCCACTACGAGCAGTACTTC
CAWSLHYEQYF
>-|TRBV7-9|TRBJ2-5|-
TGTGCCAGCAGCCTCGGACCCACTAGTGACGAGACCCAGTACTTC
CASSLGPTSDETQYF
>-|TRBV9|TRBJ2-4|-
TGTGCCAGCAGCGTAGGAATTGAGGGACGGGAAAACATTCAGTACTTC
CASSVGIEGRENIQYF